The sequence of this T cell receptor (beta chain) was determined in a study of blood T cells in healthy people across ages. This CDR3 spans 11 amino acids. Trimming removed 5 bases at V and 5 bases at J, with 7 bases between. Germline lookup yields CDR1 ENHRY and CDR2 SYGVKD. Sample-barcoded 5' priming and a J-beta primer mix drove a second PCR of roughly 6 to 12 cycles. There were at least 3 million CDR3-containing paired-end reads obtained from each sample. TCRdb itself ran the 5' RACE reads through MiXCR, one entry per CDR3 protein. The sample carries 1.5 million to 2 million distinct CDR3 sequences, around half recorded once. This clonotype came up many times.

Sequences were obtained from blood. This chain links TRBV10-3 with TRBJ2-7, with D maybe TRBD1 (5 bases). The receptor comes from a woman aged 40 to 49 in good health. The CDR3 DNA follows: TGTGCCATCAGTACCAGGGACGAGCAGTACTTC. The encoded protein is CAISTRDEQYF.